The clone carrying this T cell receptor (beta chain) was detected ten times or more. Read data end 3 residues before the CDR3 end; the end is taken from the germline J gene. The sample originates from a study of T cell clonality in common variable immunodeficiency. Blood samples were heparinized, 5 to 8 ml per donor. The protocol was immunoSEQ multiplex PCR, while the TCRdb copy is restricted to in-frame clones and leaves out a portion. Singletons are absent from the sample, which has some 50,000 clones. The CDR3 extends over 15 amino acids. Germline values: CDR1 SGHVS, CDR2 FQNEAQ. V was pared by 4 bases and J by 7 bases, with 6 bases of the junction left unmatched.

Sequenced sample: peripheral blood mononuclear cells. This chain joins TRBV7-8 and TRBJ1-4; 10 bases match TRBD1. The clonotype comes from a person aged 18 to 70 in good health. The CDR3 loop is CASSSPTGGVEKLFF. Incomplete CDR3 DNA: TGTGCCAGCAGCTCGCCGACAGGGGGCGTTGAAAAA.